The 27 T cell receptor beta chains below were found in one sample sequenced in a study of T cells in localized non-small cell lung cancer (dated by TCRdb to about 2020). Library creation used the immunoSEQ multiplex PCR assay. The immuneACCESS repertoire file appears here via TCRdb, limited to in-frame rearrangements. These files lack a portion of the clones; in checked studies, under half of the deficit traces to unresolved V genes, and the cause of the others is not known. The sample table records about 48,000 clones; 60% to 80% of these occur just once. 17% of the sample lies in the top ten. Sequenced here: peripheral blood, sampled before any cancer treatment. These receptors were collected from a man aged 35 to 70 with stage I squamous cell lung carcinoma.

The chain combines TRBV18 with TRBJ2-5; D not resolved. The germline CDR1 and CDR2 sequences are KGHSH and LQKENI. This CDR3 has 11 residues. V shed 3 bases and J shed 5 bases, with 4 bases lying between them. The CDR3 sequence: CASSPGETQYF. The CDR3 DNA sequence: TGTGCCAGCTCACCCGGCGAGACCCAGTACTTC.

The chain uses TRBV7-6 and TRBJ1-2, with 10 bases fitting TRBD1. The CDR3 is 15 amino acids. The germline V gene has CDR1 SGHVS and CDR2 FNYEAQ. V lost 4 bases, J lost 5 bases, and 7 bases stayed unmatched. This chain's CDR3 is CASSSSGTGVYGYTF. The CDR3 nucleotides are TGTGCCAGCAGCTCATCCGGGACAGGGGTGTATGGCTACACCTTC.

V and J are TRBV10-3 and TRBJ1-2; D is unclear. The CDR3 covers 11 residues. Trimming pared 4 bases from V and 2 bases from J, leaving 2 bases between. Germline V lookup: CDR1 ENHRY, CDR2 SYGVKD. CDR3 coding DNA: TGTGCCATCAGTGTAAACTATGGCTACACCTTC. Its translation is CAISVNYGYTF.

The chain has TRBV28 and TRBJ1-1; the D gene is possibly TRBD1 (5 bases). V lost 7 bases and J 3 bases, leaving 18 bases between the germline ends. Germline loops: CDR1 MDHEN, CDR2 SYDVKM. CDR3 length equals 15 residues. The CDR3 DNA sequence: TGTGCCAGCATTCCACCTCCCCCCAGGGACACTGAAGCTTTCTTT. It codes for CASIPPPPRDTEAFF. The full variable domain, in which reference TRBV28 and TRBJ1-1 provide the parts outside the CDR3, is DVKVTQSSRYLVKRTGEKVFLECVQDMDHENMFWYRQDPGLGLRLIYFSYDVKMKEKGDIPEGYSVSREKKERFSLILESASTNQTSMYLCASIPPPPRDTEAFFGQGTRLTVV.

V gene TRBV5-1 combines with J gene TRBJ1-2, with D unresolved. Germline V lookup: CDR1 SGHRS, CDR2 YFSETQ. The V end was cut by 0 bases, the J end by 0 bases, with 12 bases between. CDR3 length: 16 amino acids. CDR3 nucleotides: TGCGCCAGCAGCTTGGGGCAGTCCTTGACTAACTATGGCTACACCTTC. This gives the protein CASSLGQSLTNYGYTF.

In its sample, this clone was seen a few times. V and J are TRBV30 and TRBJ1-5; no clear D gene. From germline, CDR1 is GTSNPN and CDR2 SVGIG (reference sequence). V lost 5 bases to trimming and J lost 3 bases, with 11 bases between them. The CDR3 runs 13 residues. The CDR3 DNA follows: TGTGCCTGGCAAGGCGGGCCCAATCAGCCCCAGCATTTT. It codes for CAWQGGPNQPQHF. Supplemented by reference TRBV30 and TRBJ1-5, the full variable domain reads SQTIHQWPATLVQPVGSPLSLECTVEGTSNPNLYWYRQAAGRGLQLLFYSVGIGQISSEVPQNLSASRPQDRQFILSSKKLLLSDSGFYLCAWQGGPNQPQHFGDGTRLSIL.

The V and J genes are TRBV14 and TRBJ2-2; no definite D call. The CDR3 has 16 amino acids. The germline gives CDR1 SGHDN, CDR2 FVKESK. Trimming pared 2 bases from V and 0 bases from J, leaving 10 bases between. The DNA of the CDR3 is TGTGCCAGCAGCCAACCAGGACGGACGAACACCGGGGAGCTGTTTTTT. This encodes CASSQPGRTNTGELFF.

This clone was seen more than once but under ten times. Written as DNA, the CDR3 is TGTGCCAGCAGCTTAGCCGCATCGGCAGGGAATTCACCCCTCCACTTT. It yields the protein CASSLAASAGNSPLHF. The rearrangement links TRBV7-8 to TRBJ1-6; a possible D gene is TRBD1 (5 bases). The germline V and J ends were trimmed by 0 bases and 7 bases, with 13 bases remaining between them. The CDR3 covers 16 residues. Germline V lookup: CDR1 SGHVS, CDR2 FQNEAQ.

This chain links TRBV5-8 with TRBJ2-2; D not certain. The CDR3 is made up of 13 amino acids. Germline V CDR1 and CDR2: SGHTS, YDEGEE. V shed 2 bases and J shed 3 bases, with 5 bases lying between them. The chain's CDR3 is CASSFLYTGELFF. In DNA, the CDR3 is TGTGCCAGCAGCTTCCTCTACACCGGGGAGCTGTTTTTT.

This sequence joins TRBV4-2 and TRBJ2-3, with D unclear. V dropped 0 bases and J dropped 6 bases, with 10 bases sitting between them. Germline V CDR1 and CDR2: LGHNA, YNFKEQ. The CDR3 covers 14 residues. CDR3 coding DNA: TGTGCCAGCAGCCAAGATATAAGTAGTGATACGCAGTATTTT. Residues: CASSQDISSDTQYF.

The rearrangement uses TRBV13 and TRBJ1-1, with TRBD1 identical over 10 bases. Germline V gene sequence: CDR1 PRHDT, CDR2 FYEKMQ (reference sequence). J was trimmed by 3 bases and V by 10 bases; bases with no gene match: 11. The CDR3 runs 15 residues. The CDR3 reads CATSRGTGAHTEAFF. CDR3 nucleotide sequence: TGTGCCACGTCGCGCGGGACAGGGGCCCACACTGAAGCTTTCTTT.

CDR3 residues: CASSQGASGANVLTF. CDR3 nucleotides: TGTGCCAGCAGCCAAGGGGCATCTGGGGCCAACGTCCTGACTTTC. This rearrangement joins TRBV6-4 to TRBJ2-6, with D possibly TRBD1 on 5 matching bases. The CDR3 extends over 15 amino acids. The germline V gene encodes CDR1 MRHNA and CDR2 SNTAGT. V lost 6 bases and J lost 1, with 10 bases in between.

The J gene is TRBJ1-1, the V gene TRBV6-5; unclear D gene. The CDR3 covers 13 residues. V lost 7 bases to trimming and J lost 7 bases, with 16 bases between them. Germline V gene sequence: CDR1 MNHEY, CDR2 SVGAGI. The CDR3 loop reads CASTLYPADEAFF. CDR3 nucleotide sequence: TGTGCCAGCACCCTATACCCAGCCGATGAAGCTTTCTTT.

The gene calls are TRBV30 and TRBJ1-2; TRBD1 agrees at 9 bases. V shed 2 bases, J shed 5 bases, and the junction held 3 bases outside the gene matches. CDR3 length: 13 amino acids. The germline gives CDR1 GTSNPN, CDR2 SVGIG (reference sequence). The CDR3 sequence: CAWSWGQGYGYTF. The CDR3 DNA follows: TGTGCCTGGAGTTGGGGACAGGGATATGGCTACACCTTC.

To note about this clone: An end of the junction does not agree with germline; a read error may underlie this. This sequence joins TRBV25-1 and TRBJ2-6; tentatively, D is TRBD1 (5 bases). The V gene's germline CDR1 is MGHDK and CDR2 SYGVNS. This CDR3 is built from 14 residues. The CDR3 loop reads CASRGSGGANALTF. The CDR3 nucleotides read TGTGCCAGCAGGGGGTCGGGTGGGGCCAACGCCCTGACTTTC.

Turning to this clone: The same CDR3 arises from other DNA sequences in this sample as well. This rearrangement joins TRBV5-1 to TRBJ2-7; 12 nucleotides line up with TRBD1. The germline CDR1 and CDR2 sequences are SGHRS and YFSETQ. The length of the CDR3 is 15 residues. V trimming: 4 bases; J trimming: 4 bases; junction bases outside the gene matches: 6. CDR3 amino acids: CASSPGTGGTYEQYF. CDR3 in DNA: TGCGCCAGCAGCCCCGGGACAGGGGGCACTTACGAGCAGTACTTC.

In this sample, this clone turned up once. This sequence joins TRBV5-1 and TRBJ2-3; D might be TRBD1 or TRBD2, each matching 5 bases. The CDR3 extends over 18 amino acids. Germline CDR1 SGHRS, CDR2 YFSETQ. The ends were cut back, 0 bases at V and 3 bases at J, with 20 bases in the middle. CDR3 residues: CASSLVPLGGGWTDTQYF. The DNA for the CDR3 is TGCGCCAGCAGCTTGGTACCCCTCGGTGGGGGTTGGACAGATACGCAGTATTTT. The whole variable domain, filled in from reference TRBV5-1 and TRBJ2-3, reads KAGVTQTPRYLIKTRGQQVTLSCSPISGHRSVSWYQQTPGQGLQFLFEYFSETQRNKGNFPGRFSGRQFSNSRSEMNVSTLELGDSALYLCASSLVPLGGGWTDTQYFGPGTRLTVL.

CDR3 residues: CASSPSGREQYF. The CDR3, as DNA: TGTGCCAGTAGCCCAAGTGGGAGAGAGCAGTACTTC. J is TRBJ2-7 and V is TRBV19; weak D call: TRBD2 (5 bases). This CDR3 region has 12 residues. V was pared by 6 bases and J by 7 bases, with 13 bases between. In germline, CDR1 is LNHDA, CDR2 SQIVND (reference sequence).

CDR3 DNA: TGTGCCAGTAGTAACGGGCAGGGTTTGGAGGGCTACACCTTC. Translation: CASSNGQGLEGYTF. The chain joins TRBV19 to TRBJ1-2; tentatively, D is TRBD1 (5 bases). V shed 4 bases and J shed 8 bases, with 17 bases lying between them. The CDR3 is 14 amino acids. Germline V gene data show CDR1 as LNHDA and CDR2 as SQIVND (reference sequence).

The V call is TRBV18, the J call TRBJ2-2; no reliable D call. CDR1 and CDR2 from the germline V gene are KGHSH and LQKENI. The V gene lost 2 bases and the J gene lost 3 bases, with 1 base spanning the gap. The CDR3 runs 12 residues. This chain's CDR3 is CASSPDTGELFF. The CDR3 coding sequence is TGTGCCAGCTCACCAGACACCGGGGAGCTGTTTTTT.

The chain's CDR3 is CASSRRNTGELFF. The CDR3, as DNA: TGTGCCAGCAGCCGAAGGAATACCGGGGAGCTGTTTTTT. The genes are TRBV6-5 and TRBJ2-2; D unclear. CDR1 is MNHEY and CDR2 is SVGAGI in the germline V gene. The germline V and J ends were trimmed by 6 bases and 5 bases, with 10 bases remaining between them. The CDR3 runs 13 residues.

This chain joins TRBV6-1 and TRBJ2-1, with D possibly matching TRBD2 (5 bases). V was shortened by 6 bases and J by 4 bases, with 7 bases between the two germline ends. Germline values: CDR1 MNHNS, CDR2 SASEGT. This CDR3 comprises 12 residues. CDR3 nucleotide sequence: TGTGCCAGCAGGAGGAGGTACAATGAGCAGTTCTTC. Residues: CASRRRYNEQFF.

The CDR3 sequence is CASSYSITDFYGYTF. In DNA, the CDR3 is TGTGCCAGCAGTTACTCGATTACAGATTTCTATGGCTACACCTTC. The chain employs TRBV6-5 and TRBJ1-2; D remains unclear. Deletions cut 0 bases from V and 4 bases from J, with 12 bases between. CDR3 size: 15 residues. Germline loops: CDR1 MNHEY, CDR2 SVGAGI.

V usage is TRBV7-6 and J usage is TRBJ2-3; TRBD2 agrees at 15 bases. Per the germline V gene, CDR1 is SGHVS and CDR2 is FNYEAQ. Trimming at V came to 7 bases and at J to 6 bases, leaving 8 bases not matched to a gene. This CDR3 contains 16 residues. The CDR3 region is CASTDGLAGGRDTQYF. The CDR3 nucleotides read TGTGCCAGCACCGATGGACTAGCGGGGGGGAGGGATACGCAGTATTTT.

The chain joins TRBV18 to TRBJ2-1, with 7 bases matching TRBD2. With V trimmed by 8 bases and J by 1 base, 5 bases remained unmatched. Germline values: CDR1 KGHSH, CDR2 LQKENI. This CDR3 spans 14 amino acids. The DNA of the CDR3 is TGTGCCAGCCAACTTAGCGGGTCCTACAATGAGCAGTTCTTC. Its translation is CASQLSGSYNEQFF.

This chain links TRBV10-3 with TRBJ2-1, with D perhaps matching TRBD1 or TRBD2 (7 bases each). Trimming pared 3 bases from V and 6 bases from J, leaving 15 bases between. CDR3 length: 15 residues. Germline V lookup: CDR1 ENHRY, CDR2 SYGVKD. The CDR3 DNA follows: TGTGCCATCAGTGAAGTACAGGGGAGGGGCAATGAGCAGTTCTTC. This encodes CAISEVQGRGNEQFF.

J is TRBJ2-7 and V is TRBV4-1; TRBD1 matches at 8 bases. The CDR3 totals 15 residues. Germline CDR1 MGHRA, CDR2 YSYEKL. J was trimmed by 3 bases and V by 3 bases; bases with no gene match: 7. The CDR3: CASSQQGAVGYEQYF. CDR3 sequence (DNA): TGCGCCAGCAGCCAGCAGGGGGCAGTCGGCTACGAGCAGTACTTC.